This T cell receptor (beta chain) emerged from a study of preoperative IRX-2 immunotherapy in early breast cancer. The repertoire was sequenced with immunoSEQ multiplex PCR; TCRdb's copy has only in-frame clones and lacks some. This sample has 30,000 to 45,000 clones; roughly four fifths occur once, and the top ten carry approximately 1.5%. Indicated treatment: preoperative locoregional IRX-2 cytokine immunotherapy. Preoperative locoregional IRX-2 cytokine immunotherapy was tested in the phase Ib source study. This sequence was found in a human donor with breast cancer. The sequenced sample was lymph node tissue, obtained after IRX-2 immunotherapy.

Here the CDR3 DNA reads TGTGCCAGCAGGGACTACAGGGACCGAGCGCGTAATGAAAAACTGTTTTTT. Amino acid sequence: CASRDYRDRARNEKLFF. The chain employs TRBV28 and TRBJ1-4; perhaps TRBD1 as D (6 bases). This CDR3 region has 17 residues. Trimming left V 6 bases short and J 4 bases short, with 21 bases between. Germline CDR1 and CDR2: MDHEN and SYDVKM.